There are a few counts of the clone carrying this T cell receptor (beta chain). Its antigen is not known. The CDR3 sequence is 14 residues long. Trimming removed 10 bases from V and 0 bases from J, with 13 bases in between. Germline loops: CDR1 WNHNN, CDR2 SYGVQD (reference sequence). This sample is drawn from a study of T cell responses to AZD1222 COVID-19 vaccine. Sequencing was performed with immunoSEQ multiplex PCR; in TCRdb, only in-frame clones are kept and a portion is missing. The data show about 140,000 clones, with roughly 90% seen just once and roughly 6% held by the top ten. Study-wide findings and caveats: The donors showed a predominance of white British ancestry and of females, with possible underestimation of clonal diversity.

The TCR was taken from an adult in good health. The specimen was peripheral blood, collected on day 0 of AZD1222 vaccination. The chain links TRBV10-1 to TRBJ1-5, with D unclear. The CDR3: CATPTRNSNQPQHF. Written as DNA, the CDR3 is TGCGCCACCCCGACACGGAATAGCAATCAGCCCCAGCATTTT.